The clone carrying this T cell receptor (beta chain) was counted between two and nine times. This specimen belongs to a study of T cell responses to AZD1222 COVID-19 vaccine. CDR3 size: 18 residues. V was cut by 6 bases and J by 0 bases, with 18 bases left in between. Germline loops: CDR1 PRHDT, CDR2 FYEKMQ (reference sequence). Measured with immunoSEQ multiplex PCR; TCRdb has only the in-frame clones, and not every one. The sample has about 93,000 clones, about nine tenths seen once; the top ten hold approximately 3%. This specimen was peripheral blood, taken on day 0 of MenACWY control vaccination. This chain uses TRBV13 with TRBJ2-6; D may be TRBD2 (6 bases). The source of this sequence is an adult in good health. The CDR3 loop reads CASRTRGTGVSGANVLTF. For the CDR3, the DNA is TGTGCCAGCAGAACCCGGGGGACGGGGGTCTCTGGGGCCAACGTCCTGACTTTC.